The rows below give T cell receptor beta chains drawn from one sample of a study of blood T cell repertoires in COVID-19. Using immunoSEQ multiplex PCR, the repertoire was profiled, and TCRdb retains in-frame clones only, with some absent. The sample comprises around 160,000 clones, 80% to 90% of which are singletons, and approximately 6.1% rests with the top ten. Sequencing used peripheral blood. The receptor set was obtained from a man older than 75 with acute or convalescent COVID-19. The CDR3 runs from the conserved cysteine through the conserved F or W. A D gene is named only where the DNA matches it firmly. Size values are once, few and many counts, or a class for expanded clones, and some rows have none.

J gene: TRBJ1-3
clone size: .
D gene: .
V gene: TRBV9
CDR3 protein: CASSVEGGSGNTIYF
CDR3 DNA: TGTGCCAGCAGCGTAGAAGGGGGCTCTGGAAACACCATATATTTT

J gene: TRBJ1-2
clone size: .
D gene: .
V gene: TRBV28
CDR3 protein: CASSLVQLTNYGYTF
CDR3 DNA: TGTGCCAGCAGTTTGGTACAGCTAACTAACTATGGCTACACCTTC

J gene: TRBJ2-5
clone size: few
D gene: .
V gene: TRBV19
CDR3 protein: CASSPSGEETQYF
CDR3 DNA: TGTGCCAGTAGTCCAAGCGGAGAAGAGACCCAGTACTTC

J gene: TRBJ2-5
clone size: .
D gene: .
V gene: TRBV7-6
CDR3 protein: CASSSEETQYF
CDR3 DNA: TGTGCCAGCAGCTCTGAGGAGACCCAGTACTTC

J gene: TRBJ1-3
clone size: .
D gene: .
V gene: TRBV6-5
CDR3 protein: CASRSRSRSGNTIYF
CDR3 DNA: TGTGCCAGCAGGTCGCGGTCTCGCTCTGGAAACACCATATATTTT

J gene: TRBJ2-5
clone size: .
D gene: .
V gene: TRBV7-9
CDR3 protein: CASSRDPQGETQYF
CDR3 DNA: TGTGCCAGCAGCCGTGACCCACAGGGAGAGACCCAGTACTTC

J gene: TRBJ2-1
clone size: .
D gene: .
V gene: TRBV3-1/TRBV3-2
CDR3 protein: CASSQDRPYGGEQFF
CDR3 DNA: TGTGCCAGCAGCCAAGATCGGCCCTACGGCGGTGAGCAGTTCTTC

J gene: TRBJ2-5
clone size: .
D gene: TRBD1
V gene: TRBV7-6
CDR3 protein: CASSLAPGQGGTQYF
CDR3 DNA: TGTGCCAGCAGCTTAGCGCCAGGACAGGGCGGGACCCAGTACTTC

J gene: TRBJ2-7
clone size: .
D gene: TRBD1
V gene: TRBV7-9
CDR3 protein: CASSIRRGQENF
CDR3 DNA: TGTGCCAGCAGCATAAGGCGGGGACAGGAAAACTTC

J gene: TRBJ1-6
clone size: .
D gene: .
V gene: TRBV4-1
CDR3 protein: CASSQDVLSPLHF
CDR3 DNA: TGCGCCAGCAGCCAAGATGTGTTATCACCCCTCCACTTT

J gene: TRBJ2-7
clone size: .
D gene: .
V gene: TRBV5-6
CDR3 protein: CASSVNYYEQYF
CDR3 DNA: TGTGCCAGCAGCGTCAACTACTACGAGCAGTACTTC

J gene: TRBJ2-1
clone size: .
D gene: .
V gene: TRBV6-1
CDR3 protein: CASSEVWAAYNEQFF
CDR3 DNA: TGTGCCAGCAGTGAAGTGTGGGCTGCCTACAATGAGCAGTTCTTC

J gene: TRBJ2-1
clone size: .
D gene: TRBD2
V gene: TRBV24-1
CDR3 protein: CATSDSLAESYNEQFF
CDR3 DNA: TGTGCCACCAGTGATTCCCTAGCGGAGTCCTACAATGAGCAGTTCTTC

J gene: TRBJ1-4
clone size: .
D gene: TRBD1
V gene: TRBV4-1
CDR3 protein: CASSQGDRGLGANEKLFF
CDR3 DNA: TGCGCCAGCAGCCAAGGGGACAGGGGGCTAGGGGCTAATGAAAAACTGTTTTTT

J gene: TRBJ2-3
clone size: .
D gene: TRBD2
V gene: TRBV5-6
CDR3 protein: CASSKRGSTDTQYF
CDR3 DNA: TGTGCCAGCAGCAAGCGGGGAAGCACAGATACGCAGTATTTT

J gene: TRBJ2-1
clone size: .
D gene: TRBD2
V gene: TRBV9
CDR3 protein: CASSVTGTSGSNEQFF
CDR3 DNA: TGTGCCAGCAGCGTGACCGGGACTAGCGGGAGTAATGAGCAGTTCTTC

J gene: TRBJ2-7
clone size: .
D gene: TRBD2
V gene: TRBV28
CDR3 protein: CASSSPGLAGNEQYF
CDR3 DNA: TGTGCCAGCAGTAGCCCGGGACTAGCGGGGAACGAGCAGTACTTC

J gene: TRBJ1-5
clone size: .
D gene: .
V gene: TRBV29-1
CDR3 protein: CSVGGVSNQPQHF
CDR3 DNA: TGCAGCGTTGGTGGAGTTAGCAATCAGCCCCAGCATTTT

J gene: TRBJ2-7
clone size: .
D gene: .
V gene: TRBV2
CDR3 protein: CASTSRTNTYEQYF
CDR3 DNA: TGTGCCAGCACCTCGCGGACTAATACCTACGAGCAGTACTTC

J gene: TRBJ2-2
clone size: .
D gene: .
V gene: TRBV3-1/TRBV3-2
CDR3 protein: CASSQDLGTGELFF
CDR3 DNA: TGTGCCAGCAGCCAAGATCTAGGCACCGGGGAGCTGTTTTTT

J gene: TRBJ1-3
clone size: .
D gene: .
V gene: TRBV7-3
CDR3 protein: CASSLPHPGKKSSGNTIYF
CDR3 DNA: TGTGCCAGCAGCTTACCCCATCCGGGAAAGAAGAGCTCTGGAAACACCATATATTTT

J gene: TRBJ1-3
clone size: .
D gene: .
V gene: TRBV30
CDR3 protein: CAWRGDPYSGNTIYF
CDR3 DNA: TGTGCCTGGAGAGGAGATCCTTACTCTGGAAACACCATATATTTT

J gene: TRBJ2-1
clone size: .
D gene: TRBD2
V gene: TRBV3-1/TRBV3-2
CDR3 protein: CASSLSGRNNEQFF
CDR3 DNA: TGTGCCAGCAGTCTTAGCGGGAGGAACAATGAGCAGTTCTTC

J gene: TRBJ1-2
clone size: .
D gene: .
V gene: TRBV19
CDR3 protein: CASSIDLTGGRIYGYTF
CDR3 DNA: TGTGCCAGTAGTATAGATCTAACCGGGGGACGGATCTATGGCTACACCTTC

J gene: TRBJ2-7
clone size: .
D gene: TRBD1
V gene: TRBV18
CDR3 protein: CASSEWGTGTYEQYF
CDR3 DNA: TGTGCCAGCTCAGAATGGGGGACAGGCACCTACGAGCAGTACTTC

J gene: TRBJ2-2
clone size: .
D gene: .
V gene: TRBV6-4
CDR3 protein: CASSGNRADEGTGELFF
CDR3 DNA: TGTGCCAGCTCGGGGAACAGGGCGGATGAGGGCACCGGGGAGCTGTTTTTT

J gene: TRBJ2-1
clone size: once
D gene: TRBD2
V gene: TRBV14
CDR3 protein: CASSQRGLAVF
CDR3 DNA: TGTGCCAGCAGCCAGAGAGGACTAGCGGTCTTC

J gene: TRBJ1-3
clone size: .
D gene: TRBD1
V gene: TRBV3-1/TRBV3-2
CDR3 protein: CASSQGRGRFGNTIYF
CDR3 DNA: TGTGCCAGCAGCCAAGGCAGGGGGAGGTTTGGAAACACCATATATTTT

J gene: TRBJ1-3
clone size: .
D gene: .
V gene: TRBV7-8
CDR3 protein: CASSRDPTSSGNTIYF
CDR3 DNA: TGTGCCAGCAGCCGAGACCCCACTAGCTCTGGAAACACCATATATTTT

J gene: TRBJ2-7
clone size: .
D gene: TRBD1
V gene: TRBV7-8
CDR3 protein: CASSLQTGGTYEQYF
CDR3 DNA: TGTGCCAGCAGCTTACAGACAGGGGGCACATACGAGCAGTACTTC

J gene: TRBJ2-1
clone size: .
D gene: TRBD1
V gene: TRBV10-3
CDR3 protein: CAIQDRGHNEQFF
CDR3 DNA: TGTGCCATCCAGGACAGGGGACACAATGAGCAGTTCTTC

J gene: TRBJ1-6
clone size: .
D gene: TRBD1
V gene: TRBV7-9
CDR3 protein: CASSLGDRGYSPLHF
CDR3 DNA: TGTGCCAGCAGCTTAGGGGACAGGGGATATTCACCCCTCCACTTT

J gene: TRBJ1-1
clone size: .
D gene: .
V gene: TRBV18
CDR3 protein: CASSAGVGATEAFF
CDR3 DNA: TGTGCCAGCTCAGCAGGGGTTGGGGCCACTGAAGCTTTCTTT

J gene: TRBJ1-1
clone size: .
D gene: .
V gene: TRBV18
CDR3 protein: CASSPNREPLNTEAFF
CDR3 DNA: TGTGCCAGCTCACCAAACAGGGAGCCGCTGAATACTGAAGCTTTCTTT

J gene: TRBJ1-6
clone size: .
D gene: .
V gene: TRBV5-1
CDR3 protein: CASSPLGGRKDSPLHF
CDR3 DNA: TGCGCCAGCAGCCCCCTAGGCGGCAGAAAGGATTCACCCCTCCACTTT

J gene: TRBJ2-1
clone size: .
D gene: .
V gene: TRBV6-5
CDR3 protein: CASRDSSYNEQFF
CDR3 DNA: TGTGCCAGCAGGGACAGCTCCTACAATGAGCAGTTCTTC

J gene: TRBJ2-7
clone size: .
D gene: .
V gene: TRBV3-1/TRBV3-2
CDR3 protein: CASSDSIYEQYF
CDR3 DNA: TGTGCCAGCAGCGACAGTATCTACGAGCAGTACTTC

J gene: TRBJ2-5
clone size: once
D gene: .
V gene: TRBV6-6
CDR3 protein: CASSYRGGETQYF
CDR3 DNA: TGTGCCAGCAGTTACAGAGGAGGAGAGACCCAGTACTTC

J gene: TRBJ2-3
clone size: few
D gene: TRBD2
V gene: TRBV24-1
CDR3 protein: CATSDFAGGRTDTQYF
CDR3 DNA: TGTGCCACCAGTGATTTCGCGGGAGGGAGGACAGATACGCAGTATTTT